This T cell receptor beta chain was sequenced for a study of blood T cell repertoires in COVID-19. About the study: Material from acute and convalescent COVID-19 was sourced from the United States, Italy and Spain.

Methods used by the authors: For nucleated cells, counts were estimated from reference gene primer amplification. Clones were read by immunoSEQ multiplex PCR, and TCRdb kept only the in-frame ones, dropping some. The DNA was the basis for D and trimming; V, J and clone size are from that table. Among some 250,000 clones listed, approximately 83% were seen once. The study drew participants aged about 18 to 89 years from some 24 US areas. Participants' own reports of clinical history determined their cohort assignment. Trimming stripped 6 bases from V and 4 bases from J, with 16 bases between. There are 14 residues in the CDR3. Germline lookup yields CDR1 SGHRS and CDR2 YFSETQ.

J is TRBJ2-5 and V is TRBV5-1, with D tentatively TRBD2 (5 bases). This clonotype was sampled from a woman aged 40 to 50 with acute COVID-19. The sequenced sample consisted of PBMCs or T cells enriched from blood (not recorded which). The CDR3 coding sequence is TGCGCCAGCAAAGGTACGGGGTTGGGAGAGACCCAGTACTTC. Amino acids: CASKGTGLGETQYF.